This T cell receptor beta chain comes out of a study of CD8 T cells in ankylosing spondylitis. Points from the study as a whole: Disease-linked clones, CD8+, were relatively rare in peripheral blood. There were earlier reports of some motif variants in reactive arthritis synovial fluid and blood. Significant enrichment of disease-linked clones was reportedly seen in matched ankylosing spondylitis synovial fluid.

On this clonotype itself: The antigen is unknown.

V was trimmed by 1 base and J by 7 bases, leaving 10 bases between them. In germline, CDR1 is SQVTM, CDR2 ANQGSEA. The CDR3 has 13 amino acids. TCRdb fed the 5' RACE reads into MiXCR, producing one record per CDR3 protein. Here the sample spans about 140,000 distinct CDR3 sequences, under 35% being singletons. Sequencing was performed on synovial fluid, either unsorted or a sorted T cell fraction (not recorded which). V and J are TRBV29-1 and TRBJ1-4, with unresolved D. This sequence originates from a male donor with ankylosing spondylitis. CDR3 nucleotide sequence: TGCAGCGTTGAAGGACCCTTGAGTGAAAAACTGTTTTTT. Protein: CSVEGPLSEKLFF.